The source of this T cell receptor beta chain is a study of T cell responses to AZD1222 COVID-19 vaccine. The germline V gene encodes CDR1 WNHNN and CDR2 SYGVQD (reference sequence). The CDR3 has 13 amino acids. Deletions cut 4 bases from V and 5 bases from J, with 8 bases between. Assay used: immunoSEQ multiplex PCR; TCRdb lists only in-frame clones, some missing. Of around 19,000 clones listed, 85% to 90% are singletons. The source is an adult who received the AZD1222 COVID-19 vaccine. The sample here was peripheral blood, taken 28 days after the second AZD1222 dose. The chain combines TRBV10-1 with TRBJ2-2; unclear D gene. This CDR3 is CASSGVGTGELFF. As DNA, the CDR3 is TGCGCCAGCAGTGGTGTCGGAACCGGGGAGCTGTTTTTT.